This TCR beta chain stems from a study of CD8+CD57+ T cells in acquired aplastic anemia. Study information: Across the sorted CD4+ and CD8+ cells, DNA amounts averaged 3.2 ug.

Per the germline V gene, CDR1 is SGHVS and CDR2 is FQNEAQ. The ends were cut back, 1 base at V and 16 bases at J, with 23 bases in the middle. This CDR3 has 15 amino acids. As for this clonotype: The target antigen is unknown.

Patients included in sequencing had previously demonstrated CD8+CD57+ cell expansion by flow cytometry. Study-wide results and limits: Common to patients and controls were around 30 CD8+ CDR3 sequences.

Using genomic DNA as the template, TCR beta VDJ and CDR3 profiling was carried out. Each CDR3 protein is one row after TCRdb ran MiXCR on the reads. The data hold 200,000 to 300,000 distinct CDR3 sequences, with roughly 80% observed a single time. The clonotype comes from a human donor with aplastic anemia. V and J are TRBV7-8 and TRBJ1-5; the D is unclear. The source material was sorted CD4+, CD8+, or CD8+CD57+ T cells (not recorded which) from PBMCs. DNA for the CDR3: TGTGCCAGCAGCTTAGAAGGAGGTCCCGATCCGCCCTATCATTTT. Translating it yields CASSLEGGPDPPYHF. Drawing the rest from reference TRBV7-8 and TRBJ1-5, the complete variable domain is GAGVSQSPRYKVAKRGQDVALRCDPISGHVSLFWYQQALGQGPEFLTYFQNEAQLDKSGLPSDRFFAERPEGSVSTLKIQRTQQEDSAVYLCASSLEGGPDPPYHFGDGTRLSIL.